This record looks at one TCR beta chain sequence and its context. The data stem from a study of cytomegalovirus exposure and HLA in healthy donors. 13 Jbeta primers and 60 Vbeta primers were used for the PCR. This table comes from immunoSEQ multiplex PCR, and its TCRdb copy is limited to in-frame clones, with some not included. The listing records approximately 110,000 clones. The V end was cut by 2 bases, the J end by 6 bases, with 9 bases between. The CDR3 consists of 12 residues. Germline CDR1 reads SGHRS; CDR2 reads YFSETQ. The sample taken for sequencing was PBMCs. The receptor's source is a man aged 45 to 65 in good health and CMV-seronegative. V is TRBV5-1 and J is TRBJ2-7, with a weak D call TRBD2 (6 bases). The DNA for the CDR3 is TGCGCCAGCAGCTTCGGAGGGACCGAGCAGTACTTC. Its protein product is CASSFGGTEQYF.